The 18 T cell receptor beta chains given below trace back to one sample, sequenced in a study of breast tumors, draining lymph nodes, adjacent tissues (dated by TCRdb to 2015 to 2016). Library preparation used multiplex PCR. These reads were obtained on an Illumina HiSeq 2000. TCRdb applied fastp at Q25 and MiXCR to the public reads, then kept only in-frame beta chains. For every CDR3 protein sequence, its rows merge into one entry that carries the most common genes and DNA. In this sample the table shows hundreds of thousands of distinct CDR3 sequences, roughly 32% of which occur a single time. Clones ranked in the top ten supply 1.3% to 1.5% of the sample. Lymph node samples were obtained from the axillary draining lymph nodes of breast cancer patients. The sequenced sample was axillary lymph node tissue. The receptors derive from a female donor with breast cancer. Some clones in this sample may be carry-over from other donors' samples.

This clonotype was observed many times. The V and J genes are TRBV4-2 and TRBJ2-1, with D possibly being TRBD2 (6 bases). V lost 1 base and J lost 6, with 19 bases in between. Germline V gene sequence: CDR1 LGHNA, CDR2 YNFKEQ. The CDR3 runs 17 residues. CDR3 sequence: CASSQGGRDWPFNEQFF. CDR3 in DNA: TGTGCCAGCAGCCAAGGAGGCCGGGACTGGCCTTTCAATGAGCAGTTCTTC.

Many counts were recorded for this clonotype. The chain carries TRBV3-1 and TRBJ1-2, with 9 bases matching TRBD1. The V segment lost 5 bases and the J segment 6 bases; nucleotides outside the gene matches: 4. Germline V gives CDR1 LGHDT, CDR2 YNNKEL (reference sequence). The CDR3 length is 13 residues. The CDR3 spells CASSLRDRDGYTF. CDR3 bases: TGTGCCAGCAGCTTACGGGACAGGGATGGCTACACCTTC.

This clonotype was seen at least ten times. The genes are TRBV19 and TRBJ1-1; weak D call: TRBD1 (6 bases). The germline gives CDR1 LNHDA, CDR2 SQIVND (reference sequence). V was pared by 6 bases and J by 8 bases, with 10 bases between. This CDR3 spans 11 amino acids. The CDR3 DNA follows: TGTGCCAGTAGCAGGGGATCCGAAGCTTTCTTT. As protein: CASSRGSEAFF.

The chain combines TRBV2 with TRBJ2-3; D possibly corresponds to TRBD2 (6 bases). The CDR3 extends over 15 amino acids. The germline V gene encodes CDR1 SNHLY and CDR2 FYNNEI. V lost 6 bases to trimming and J lost 7 bases, with 20 bases between them. The CDR3 reads CASRGGPQDLNTQYF. In DNA, the CDR3 is TGTGCCAGCAGGGGGGGACCCCAAGATTTAAATACGCAGTATTTT.

This clonotype has at least ten counts. The chain joins TRBV19 to TRBJ2-7; 7 bases map to TRBD1. This CDR3 spans 15 amino acids. V trimming: 1 base; J trimming: 3 bases; junction bases outside the gene matches: 6. From germline, CDR1 is LNHDA and CDR2 SQIVND (reference sequence). The CDR3 bases are TGTGCCAGTAGTATAGCCGGGACAGTAGACTACGAGCAGTACTTC. Protein product: CASSIAGTVDYEQYF.

In this sample, this clonotype turned up many times. The rearrangement uses TRBV20-1 and TRBJ2-1, with TRBD2 matching 7 bases. Germline loops: CDR1 DFQATT, CDR2 SNEGSKA (reference sequence). V lost 3 bases and J lost 10; bases outside the gene matches: 12. The CDR3 extends over 14 amino acids. The CDR3: CSASPSGIGEEQFF. The CDR3 nucleotides read TGCAGTGCTAGTCCCAGCGGGATCGGCGAGGAGCAGTTCTTC.

The sample holds many counts of this clonotype. This sequence joins TRBV25-1 and TRBJ1-2; D uncertain. This CDR3 has 13 residues. V was cut by 4 bases and J by 2 bases, with 8 bases left in between. Germline loops: CDR1 MGHDK, CDR2 SYGVNS. The CDR3 nucleotides read TGTGCCAGCAGTGGATCACCCAACTATGGCTACACCTTC. Protein: CASSGSPNYGYTF.

This clonotype was observed many times. This may stem from a read error, because a much larger clone lies one nucleotide away. The chain carries TRBV20-1 and TRBJ1-2; TRBD1 might be the D (5 bases). The CDR3 runs 15 residues. From germline, CDR1 is DFQATT and CDR2 SNEGSKA (reference sequence). V lost 1 base to trimming and J lost 4 bases, with 16 bases between them. In DNA form, the CDR3 reads TGCAGTGCTAGAGCGGAAAGACAGCTAGCCTATGGCTACACCTTC. This codes for CSARAERQLAYGYTF.

The table lists this clonotype with many counts. The V gene is TRBV12-3 or TRBV12-4, the J gene TRBJ1-2; D is uncertain. Deletions cut 5 bases from V and 4 bases from J, with 8 bases between. This CDR3 has 12 residues. In nucleotides, the CDR3 is TGTGCCAGCAGTCGGGCCAGCTATGGCTACACCTTC. It is translated as CASSRASYGYTF.

This chain connects TRBV5-1 to TRBJ1-3; D is undetermined. Looked up from germline, CDR1 is SGHRS and CDR2 is YFSETQ. CDR3 size: 12 residues. The V end was cut by 2 bases, the J end by 11 bases, with 11 bases between. CDR3 nucleotide sequence: TGCGCCAGCAGCTTACAAGCGGGTTCCATATATTTT. Its translation is CASSLQAGSIYF.

This clonotype has only a few counts. A much larger clonotype is one base distant, so this may be a read error. The V gene is TRBV7-9, the J gene TRBJ2-5; 7 bases agree with TRBD2. Germline V gene sequence: CDR1 SEHNR, CDR2 FQNEAQ (reference sequence). CDR3 length equals 15 residues. The CDR3 reads CASSLGGSAEETQHF. The CDR3 nucleotides are TGTGCCAGCAGCTTAGGCGGGAGTGCCGAGGAGACCCAGCACTTC.

The chain combines TRBV4-2 with TRBJ1-1, with 7 bases identical to TRBD1. CDR1 is LGHNA, CDR2 YNFKEQ, per germline. This CDR3 spans 15 amino acids. J lost 9 bases, V lost 8 bases, and 18 bases had no gene match. CDR3 region: CASSPISAGGTKAFF. The CDR3 region has the DNA TGTGCCAGCTCACCTATTTCGGCAGGGGGTACTAAAGCTTTCTTT.

The CDR3 region has the DNA TGTGCCACCAGTGATTTTGCCACGGAAGATACAGATACGCAGTATTTT. It specifies CATSDFATEDTDTQYF. The chain couples TRBV24-1 to TRBJ2-3; D not certain. The CDR3 runs 16 residues. V was trimmed by 1 base and J by 3 bases, leaving 13 bases between them. In germline, CDR1 is KGHDR, CDR2 SFDVKD.

Of note for this clonotype: Possible read error: a much larger clone is one base away. The chain uses TRBV6-1 and TRBJ2-7; no clear D gene. CDR3 length equals 13 residues. V was shortened by 3 bases and J by 0 bases, with 6 bases between the two germline ends. The germline V gene has CDR1 MNHNS and CDR2 SASEGT. DNA of the CDR3: TGTGCCAGCAGTGATGTCAGCTCCTACGAGCAGTACTTC. Its translation is CASSDVSSYEQYF.

Many counts were recorded for this clonotype. The rearrangement joins TRBV28 to TRBJ2-7; a weak D match, TRBD1 (5 bases). The germline CDR1 and CDR2 sequences are MDHEN and SYDVKM. V lost 5 bases to trimming and J lost 1 base, with 18 bases between them. CDR3 length: 16 amino acids. The CDR3 sequence: CASSTRQGKGSYEQYF. CDR3 DNA: TGTGCCAGCAGTACCCGACAAGGGAAGGGGTCCTACGAGCAGTACTTC.

On this clonotype: A much larger clonotype is one base distant, so this may be a read error. The V call is TRBV25-1, the J call TRBJ1-6, with 8 bases fitting TRBD1. CDR3 size: 16 residues. From germline, CDR1 is MGHDK and CDR2 SYGVNS. The CDR3 is CASSVTGQAINSPLRF. CDR3 sequence (DNA): TGTGCCAGCAGTGTGACGGGACAGGCAATTAATTCACCCCTCCGCTTT.

This clonotype was seen a handful of times. The chain has TRBV5-1 and TRBJ1-1, with 8 bases that match TRBD1. The junction had 3 bases not matched to a gene; V was cut back by 2 bases and J by 3 bases. Germline V lookup: CDR1 SGHRS, CDR2 YFSETQ. The CDR3 is 14 residues long. The CDR3 nucleotides are TGCGCCAGCAGCTTACAGGGGGAGGACACTGAAGCTTTCTTT. It encodes CASSLQGEDTEAFF.

The rearrangement links TRBV10-3 to TRBJ1-1, with D possibly TRBD1 on 6 matching bases. CDR1 is ENHRY, CDR2 SYGVKD, per germline. V lost 6 bases to trimming and J lost 1 base, with 12 bases between them. The CDR3 has 14 amino acids. The CDR3 reads CAISLEGGNTEAFF. CDR3 sequence (DNA): TGTGCCATCAGCCTAGAGGGGGGGAACACTGAAGCTTTCTTT.